Presented here are 15 T cell receptor beta chains from one specimen sequenced in a study of T cells in women clearing cervical HPV infection (dated by TCRdb to 2017 to 2018). The library was prepared using the immunoSEQ multiplex PCR assay. Drawn from immuneACCESS, this table holds only the in-frame rearrangements with V and J called that TCRdb kept. Clones are partly lost; checked studies trace under half to an unresolved V gene and leave the rest unexplained. This sample's table contains approximately 35,000 clones. The ten most abundant clones make up about 7.2% of the sample. What was sequenced was blood buffy coat. All receptors derive from a woman aged 18-70 years with a cervical HPV16 infection that either progressed to CIN3+ or cleared (not recorded which).

As for this clone: The DNA ends 3 residues before the CDR3 does, and the rest of the CDR3 is filled in from the germline J gene. The V and J genes are TRBV20-1 and TRBJ2-3; 8 bases are shared with TRBD2. This CDR3 is built from 16 residues. Per the germline V gene, CDR1 is DFQATT and CDR2 is SNEGSKA (reference sequence). J lost 5 bases, V lost 0 bases, and 10 bases had no gene match. The CDR3 DNA, read in part, is TGCAGTGCTAGAGATCTCCGGGGGGGCTTCAGAGATACG. Translation: CSARDLRGGFRDT. Given in full, the CDR3 is CSARDLRGGFRDTQYF.

The CDR3 here is CASSEWTPSTDTQYF. The CDR3 bases that were read are TGTGCCAGCAGTGAATGGACACCCAGCACAGATACG. V usage is TRBV25-1 and J usage is TRBJ2-3, with D possibly being TRBD1 (5 bases). The CDR3 goes on 3 residues after the read ends, and that part is filled in from the germline J gene. CDR1 and CDR2 (germline): MGHDK, SYGVNS. The CDR3 runs to 15 residues. V was clipped by 1 base and J by 0 bases, with 8 bases between them.

As concerns this clone: Read sequence stops 3 residues before the CDR3 end, and the germline J gene provides the missing end. The genes are TRBV27 and TRBJ1-5; D gene ambiguous. The length of the CDR3 is 13 residues. Germline V gives CDR1 MNHEY, CDR2 SMNVEV (reference sequence). V lost 6 bases and J lost 4, with 10 bases in between. The CDR3 loop is CASRPTRNQPQHF. CDR3 DNA (partial): TGTGCCAGCAGGCCTACTCGGAATCAGCCC.

Comment on this clone: The observed sequence ends 3 residues before the CDR3 terminus, with the missing tail filled in from the germline J gene. The chain employs TRBV19 and TRBJ1-3; a weak D match, TRBD1 (5 bases). CDR3 length: 14 residues. V was cut by 2 bases and J by 2 bases, with 7 bases left in between. Per germline, CDR1 LNHDA and CDR2 SQIVND (reference sequence). The sequenced CDR3 bases are TGTGCCAGTAGTATAAGGACAACTGGAAACACC. Residues: CASSIRTTGNT. The whole CDR3 sequence is CASSIRTTGNTIYF.

Turning to this clone: The CDR3 goes on 3 residues after the read ends, and that part is filled in from the germline J gene. The chain has TRBV6-2 or TRBV6-3 and TRBJ1-2, with TRBD1 matching over 8 bases. Germline V lookup: CDR1 MNHEY, CDR2 SVGEGT. This CDR3 has 13 amino acids. The CDR3 protein is CASSRQGPGGYTF. Incomplete CDR3 DNA: TGTGCCAGCAGCCGACAGGGGCCGGGGGGC.

Worth noting for this clone: The observed sequence ends 3 residues before the CDR3 terminus, with the missing tail filled in from the germline J gene. This chain joins TRBV7-2 and TRBJ2-7, with 12 bases aligning to TRBD2. The CDR3 extends over 15 amino acids. The germline V gene encodes CDR1 SGHTA and CDR2 FQGNSA. V dropped 5 bases and J dropped 1; count of bases not matched to a gene: 3. The part of the CDR3 DNA that was read is TGTGCCAGCAGCGTTACTAGCGGGGGGTCCTACGAG. This translates into CASSVTSGGSYE. The CDR3 as a whole reads CASSVTSGGSYEQYF.

In the case of this clone: The DNA ends 3 residues before the CDR3 does, and the rest of the CDR3 is filled in from the germline J gene. The rearrangement links TRBV19 to TRBJ2-3; TRBD1 aligns across 7 bases. Looked up from germline, CDR1 is LNHDA and CDR2 is SQIVND (reference sequence). The trim removed 6 bases at V and 0 bases at J, leaving 12 bases unmatched. The CDR3 contains 17 residues. CDR3 residues: CASSPRTQGISTDTQYF. CDR3 DNA, as far as it was read: TGTGCCAGTAGCCCCAGAACACAGGGGATTAGCACAGATACG.

For this clone: Sequencing ends 3 residues short of the CDR3 end; the germline J gene provides the rest. The chain recombines TRBV10-1 with TRBJ1-3; tentative D call: TRBD1 (5 bases). The germline gives CDR1 WNHNN, CDR2 SYGVQD (reference sequence). The length of the CDR3 is 13 residues. Trimming took off 6 bases at V and 4 bases at J, with 10 bases between the two ends. The CDR3 protein is CASSSTVGNTIYF. CDR3 bases read: TGCGCCAGCAGCTCGACAGTCGGAAACACC.

In regard to this clone: Sequencing ends 3 residues short of the CDR3 end; the germline J gene provides the rest. This rearrangement joins TRBV5-1 to TRBJ2-1, with 7 bases identical to TRBD2. Germline V CDR1 and CDR2: SGHRS, YFSETQ. V shed 4 bases, J shed 2 bases, and the junction held 12 bases outside the gene matches. The CDR3 sequence is 17 residues long. CDR3 DNA (partial): TGCGCCAGCAGCCTACTTCAAGCGGGGTCCACCTACAATGAG. Protein: CASSLLQAGSTYNE. The CDR3 reads in full as CASSLLQAGSTYNEQFF.

Notes on this clone: The DNA ends 3 residues before the CDR3 does, and the rest of the CDR3 is filled in from the germline J gene. This chain links TRBV19 with TRBJ2-4; D gene uncertain. This CDR3 region has 15 residues. From germline, CDR1 is LNHDA and CDR2 SQIVND (reference sequence). The covered CDR3 bases are TGTGCCAGTAGTATTTTGGGCCGAGATGGATATGGT. Encoded protein: CASSILGRDGYG. Given in full, the CDR3 is CASSILGRDGYGQYF. The full variable domain, rest sourced from reference TRBV19 and TRBJ2-4, is DGGITQSPKYLFRKEGQNVTLSCEQNLNHDAMYWYRQDPGQGLRLIYYSQIVNDFQKGDIAEGYSVSREKKESFPLTVTSAQKNPTAFYLCASSILGRDGYGQYFGAGTRLSVL.

On this clone itself: The read terminates 3 residues ahead of where the CDR3 ends, so the germline J gene completes it. The chain joins TRBV20-1 to TRBJ2-5; 11 positions match TRBD2. With V trimmed by 5 bases and J by 5 bases, 13 bases remained unmatched. The CDR3 spans 16 residues. Germline V gene lookup returns CDR1 DFQATT and CDR2 SNEGSKA (reference sequence). The CDR3 protein is CSAPGRSGGGGETQYF. CDR3 bases read: TGCAGTGCTCCGGGGCGTAGCGGGGGGGGAGGGGAGACC.

Turning to this clone: From the germline J gene comes the end of the CDR3, since the read stops 3 residues before it. The chain joins TRBV5-5 to TRBJ2-7; 8 bases are shared with TRBD2. The germline CDR1 and CDR2 sequences are SGHKS and YYEKEE (reference sequence). The CDR3 contains 14 residues. The J segment lost 2 bases and the V segment lost 6 bases, leaving 7 bases of the junction unmatched. The CDR3 loop is CASTRSGDPYEQYF. The CDR3 bases that were read are TGTGCCAGCACCCGTAGCGGGGATCCCTACGAG.

Remarks on this clone: The CDR3 goes on 3 residues after the read ends, and that part is filled in from the germline J gene. The chain has TRBV18 and TRBJ1-1; 9 positions agree with TRBD1. The germline V gene has CDR1 KGHSH and CDR2 LQKENI. CDR3 length equals 14 residues. Trimming removed 4 bases from V and 6 bases from J; junction bases left unmatched: 6. CDR3 region: CASSQDRGVAEAFF. The sequenced part of the CDR3 DNA is TGTGCCAGCTCACAGGACAGGGGAGTCGCTGAA.

As concerns this clone: The read comes to an end 3 residues before the CDR3 does, leaving the germline J gene to fill in the end. The chain has TRBV20-1 and TRBJ2-1, with 7 bases that match TRBD2. With 2 bases clipped from V and 0 bases from J, the junction kept 1 base outside the gene matches. The CDR3 is made up of 14 amino acids. Per the germline V gene, CDR1 is DFQATT and CDR2 is SNEGSKA (reference sequence). The CDR3 spells CSARLAASYNEQFF. CDR3 DNA, as far as it was read: TGCAGTGCTAGACTAGCGGCCTCCTACAATGAG.

With respect to this clone: The read comes to an end 3 residues before the CDR3 does, leaving the germline J gene to fill in the end. The J gene is TRBJ1-6, the V gene TRBV7-2, with 7 bases matching TRBD1. CDR3 length: 14 residues. Trimming at V came to 5 bases and at J to 10 bases, leaving 8 bases not matched to a gene. Per the germline V gene, CDR1 is SGHTA and CDR2 is FQGNSA. The covered CDR3 bases are TGTGCCAGCAGCAAGGAAGGGGGCAGGTCACCC. Amino acid sequence: CASSKEGGRSP. Given in full, the CDR3 is CASSKEGGRSPLHF.